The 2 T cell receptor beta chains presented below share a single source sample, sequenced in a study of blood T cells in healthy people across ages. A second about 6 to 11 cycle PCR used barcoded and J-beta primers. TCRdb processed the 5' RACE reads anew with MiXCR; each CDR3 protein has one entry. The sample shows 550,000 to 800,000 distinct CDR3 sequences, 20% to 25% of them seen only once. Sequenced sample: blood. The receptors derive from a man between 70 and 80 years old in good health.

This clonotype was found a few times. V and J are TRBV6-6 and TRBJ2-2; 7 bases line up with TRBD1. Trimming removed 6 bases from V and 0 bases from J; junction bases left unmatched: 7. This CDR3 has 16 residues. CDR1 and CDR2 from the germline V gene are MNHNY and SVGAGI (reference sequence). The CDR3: CASRQRQGANTGELFF. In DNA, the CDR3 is TGTGCCAGCAGGCAACGACAGGGCGCGAACACCGGGGAGCTGTTTTTT.

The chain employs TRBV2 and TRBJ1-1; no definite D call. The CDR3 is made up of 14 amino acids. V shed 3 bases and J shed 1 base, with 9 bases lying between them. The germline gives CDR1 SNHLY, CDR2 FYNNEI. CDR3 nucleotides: TGTGCCAGCAGTGACGGGAAACCGAACACTGAAGCTTTCTTT. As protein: CASSDGKPNTEAFF.